This T cell receptor (beta chain) comes out of a study of blood T cell repertoires in COVID-19. The CDR3 is 14 residues long. In germline, CDR1 is SGHRS, CDR2 YFSETQ. The V and J ends lost 2 bases and 2 bases, in that order; junction bases with no gene match: 1. Study processing details: Counts of nucleated cells, estimated from reference gene primer amplification, were obtained. Sequenced by immunoSEQ multiplex PCR; TCRdb stores in-frame clones only, minus some. For V, J and clone size, that table is used; D and trimming come from the DNA. The sample shows 300,000 to 400,000 clones, over 80% of them seen only once. This clone turned up a few times. This same CDR3 is encoded by further DNA sequences in the sample. Seattle participants joined during active infection and were tracked over time.

V is TRBV5-1 and J is TRBJ1-2, with 9 positions matching TRBD1. The sequence came from a man aged 25 to 45 with COVID-19, enrolled during active disease. Sequencing input: peripheral blood. CDR3 amino acids: CASSLGTGNYGYTF. The CDR3 nucleotides read TGCGCCAGCAGCTTAGGGACAGGGAACTATGGCTACACCTTC.